Reported below is one T cell receptor beta chain. Its antigen is not known. V lost 11 bases and J 2 bases, leaving 15 bases between the germline ends. CDR1 is LGHNA and CDR2 is YSLEER in the germline V gene. This CDR3 is built from 14 residues. Data came from immunoSEQ multiplex PCR; TCRdb stores just in-frame clones and leaves some out. The data hold roughly 30,000 clones, with nearly 95% observed a single time. The record originates from a study of lymphopenia after photon versus proton radiotherapy. Study-wide results and limits: After lymphocyte nadir, photon-treated repertoires showed oligoclonal expansion, especially CD8+ Temra. Proton therapy kept repertoires fairly stable, unlike photons, which gained effector/memory cells. Only patients who died were analyzed for survival; proton advantage is unproven.

This TCR came from a woman in her forties or fifties with cholangiocarcinoma. The sample consisted of peripheral blood, taken from a patient treated with photon-based radiotherapy. V and J are TRBV4-3 and TRBJ2-2, with D tentatively TRBD1 or TRBD2 (6 bases each). The CDR3 region is CAVRRDINTGELFF. Written as DNA, the CDR3 is TGCGCCGTCCGGCGGGACATCAACACCGGGGAGCTGTTTTTT.